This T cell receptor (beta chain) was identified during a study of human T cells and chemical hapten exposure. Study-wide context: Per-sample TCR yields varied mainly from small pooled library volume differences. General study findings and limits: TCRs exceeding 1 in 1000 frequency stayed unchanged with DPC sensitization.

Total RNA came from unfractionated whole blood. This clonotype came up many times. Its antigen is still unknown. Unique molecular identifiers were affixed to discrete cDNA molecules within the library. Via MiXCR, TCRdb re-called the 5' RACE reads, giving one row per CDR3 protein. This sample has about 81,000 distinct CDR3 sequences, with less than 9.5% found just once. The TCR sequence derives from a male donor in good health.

DNA for the CDR3: TGCGCCAGCAGCTTGGGGTTTCTCAACTCCTACGAGCAGTACTTC. This codes for CASSLGFLNSYEQYF. The chain combines TRBV5-1 with TRBJ2-7, with D unclear. The CDR3 sequence is 15 residues long. Trimming took off 0 bases at V and 0 bases at J, with 10 bases between the two ends. Germline assignment: CDR1 SGHRS and CDR2 YFSETQ.